Shown below are 13 T cell receptor beta chains from a single sample sequenced in a study of patients and donors after allogeneic stem cell transplantation. TCRdb re-called the RT-PCR reads through MiXCR, storing one row per CDR3 protein. The sample records about a million distinct CDR3 sequences, roughly 18% being singletons. The material sequenced was blood, either unsorted or a sorted T cell fraction (not recorded which). These receptors were obtained from a human donor who was either an allogeneic HSCT recipient or a stem cell or donor lymphocyte infusion donor (not recorded which). It is not recorded whose cells these are; they may come from a transplant donor.

Only a few counts were recorded for this clonotype. The V gene is TRBV5-1, the J gene TRBJ2-5, with 8 nucleotides matching TRBD1. Germline CDR1 reads SGHRS; CDR2 reads YFSETQ. V lost 0 bases to trimming and J lost 4 bases; unmatched junction nucleotides: 14. This CDR3 region has 18 residues. In DNA form, the CDR3 reads TGCGCCAGCAGCTTGGCTGGTGGTGGACAGGGACGTCTAGAGACCCAGTACTTC. Translation gives CASSLAGGGQGRLETQYF.

The gene calls are TRBV12-3 or TRBV12-4 and TRBJ2-1, with TRBD1 identical over 10 bases. There are 17 residues in the CDR3. J lost 0 bases, V lost 3 bases, and 5 bases had no gene match. The CDR3 loop is CASSLGQGRGSYNEQFF. DNA for the CDR3: TGTGCCAGCAGTTTGGGACAGGGGAGGGGCTCCTACAATGAGCAGTTCTTC.

A few counts support this clonotype. V usage is TRBV11-2 and J usage is TRBJ2-7; D uncertain. The CDR3 runs 15 residues. The germline CDR1 and CDR2 sequences are SGHAT and FQNNGV. V dropped 3 bases and J dropped 3 bases, with 15 bases sitting between them. For the CDR3, the DNA is TGTGCCAGCAGCTTCGAGTCAAGTACTCACTACGAGCAGTACTTC. Translating gives CASSFESSTHYEQYF.

In this sample, this clonotype turned up a few times. The CDR3 DNA is TGTGCCAGCAGCGCGACCGGGACCTTCACAGATACGCAGTATTTT. It is translated as CASSATGTFTDTQYF. The chain recombines TRBV7-9 with TRBJ2-3; D might be TRBD1 or TRBD2, each matching 5 bases. Germline V gene data show CDR1 as SEHNR and CDR2 as FQNEAQ (reference sequence). The CDR3 spans 15 residues. V lost 5 bases and J 2 bases, leaving 14 bases between the germline ends.

The table lists this clonotype with a few counts. DNA for the CDR3: TGCGCCAGCAGCCAAGCTAGCGGGGGCCACCCCTTCTCCTACGAGCAGTACTTC. Amino acid sequence: CASSQASGGHPFSYEQYF. This chain connects TRBV4-1 to TRBJ2-7, with TRBD2 matching over 10 bases. Per the germline V gene, CDR1 is MGHRA and CDR2 is YSYEKL. V gave up 1 base and J gave up 0 bases; unmatched junction bases: 9. The CDR3 has 18 residues.

This clonotype was counted only a few times. V is TRBV5-1 and J is TRBJ2-3; tentatively, D is TRBD2 (6 bases). The CDR3 consists of 15 residues. CDR1 is SGHRS, CDR2 YFSETQ, per germline. Deletions cut 0 bases from V and 3 bases from J, with 11 bases between. Here the CDR3 DNA reads TGCGCCAGCAGCTTGGTGGGAGGCCAGACAGATACGCAGTATTTT. Protein product: CASSLVGGQTDTQYF.

The chain joins TRBV20-1 to TRBJ2-1; D gene uncertain. CDR1 and CDR2 from the germline V gene are DFQATT and SNEGSKA (reference sequence). V lost 7 bases to trimming and J lost 0 bases, with 13 bases between them. The CDR3 length is 14 residues. CDR3 in DNA: TGCAGTGAGATGCGGAGAAGCTCCTACAATGAGCAGTTCTTC. Its translation: CSEMRRSSYNEQFF.

The genes are TRBV5-5 and TRBJ2-1; 12 nucleotides match TRBD2. Germline V gene data show CDR1 as SGHKS and CDR2 as YYEKEE (reference sequence). This CDR3 region has 17 residues. V dropped 4 bases and J dropped 7; count of bases not matched to a gene: 12. The CDR3 loop reads CASSPRLASGGGNEQFF. CDR3 bases: TGTGCCAGCAGCCCCCGGTTGGCTAGCGGGGGGGGGAATGAGCAGTTCTTC.

In this sample, this clonotype turned up a few times. This sequence joins TRBV12-3 or TRBV12-4 and TRBJ1-3; a weak D match, TRBD1 (5 bases). There are 16 residues in the CDR3. V lost 6 bases and J 1 base, leaving 16 bases between the germline ends. The CDR3 sequence is CASRPGRSFSGNTIYF. The CDR3 nucleotides read TGTGCCAGCAGGCCGGGACGGTCTTTTTCTGGAAACACCATATATTTT.

The table lists this clonotype with a few counts. V usage is TRBV20-1 and J usage is TRBJ2-2, with 8 nucleotides matching TRBD1. The germline V gene has CDR1 DFQATT and CDR2 SNEGSKA (reference sequence). V lost 4 bases to trimming and J lost 4 bases; unmatched junction nucleotides: 11. The CDR3 runs 16 residues. CDR3 protein: CSANTLGQAGTGELFF. The DNA for the CDR3 is TGCAGTGCTAACACCCTGGGACAGGCGGGCACCGGGGAGCTGTTTTTT.

V gene TRBV15 combines with J gene TRBJ2-5, with D tentatively TRBD2 (6 bases). CDR3 length: 14 residues. In germline, CDR1 is LNHNV, CDR2 YYDKDF (reference sequence). V gave up 5 bases and J gave up 2 bases, with 12 bases separating them. The CDR3 sequence: CATSSWEVQETQYF. The CDR3 DNA sequence: TGTGCCACCAGCTCATGGGAGGTGCAAGAGACCCAGTACTTC. The full variable domain, completed using reference TRBV15 and TRBJ2-5, is DAMVIQNPRYQVTQFGKPVTLSCSQTLNHNVMYWYQQKSSQAPKLLFHYYDKDFNNEADTPDNFQSRRPNTSFCFLDIRSPGLGDTAMYLCATSSWEVQETQYFGPGTRLLVL.

The chain employs TRBV7-2 and TRBJ2-7; D perhaps matches TRBD1 (5 bases). V was cut by 1 base and J by 5 bases, with 9 bases left in between. This CDR3 comprises 13 residues. Germline CDR1 and CDR2: SGHTA and FQGNSA. As DNA, the CDR3 is TGTGCCAGCAGCTTAGATTGGGGCCACGAGCAGTACTTC. Translation gives CASSLDWGHEQYF.

The chain employs TRBV10-3 and TRBJ2-1; the D gene is possibly TRBD2 (6 bases). Trimming took 6 bases from V and 7 from J, leaving 19 bases between them. CDR1 is ENHRY and CDR2 is SYGVKD in the germline V gene. This CDR3 has 15 residues. CDR3 nucleotides: TGTGCCATCAGCCGGGACCTAATTCGGGGGAATGAGCAGTTCTTC. Translation gives CAISRDLIRGNEQFF.